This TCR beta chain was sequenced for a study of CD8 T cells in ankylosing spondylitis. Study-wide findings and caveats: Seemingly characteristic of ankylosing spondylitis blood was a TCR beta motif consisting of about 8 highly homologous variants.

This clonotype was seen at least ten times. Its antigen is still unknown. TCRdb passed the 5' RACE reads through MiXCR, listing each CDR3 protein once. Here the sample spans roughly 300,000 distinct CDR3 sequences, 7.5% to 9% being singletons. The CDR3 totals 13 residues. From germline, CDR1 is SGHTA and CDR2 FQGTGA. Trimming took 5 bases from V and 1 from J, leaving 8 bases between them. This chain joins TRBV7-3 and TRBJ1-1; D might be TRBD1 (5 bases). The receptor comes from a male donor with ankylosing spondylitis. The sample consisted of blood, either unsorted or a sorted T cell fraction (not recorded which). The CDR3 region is CASSQGRNTEAFF. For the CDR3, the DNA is TGTGCCAGCAGCCAGGGAAGGAACACTGAAGCTTTCTTT.